Listed below are T cell receptor beta chains from one sample, sequenced in a study of early T cells in non-severe SARS-CoV-2 infection. TCRdb re-analysed the 5' RACE reads in MiXCR, keeping a single row per CDR3 protein. Altogether 65,000 to 95,000 distinct CDR3 sequences are present, 15% to 20% being singletons, with the ten largest covering around 2.6%. The specimen sequenced was whole blood. These TCRs come from an adult who was a healthcare worker with PCR-confirmed SARS-CoV-2 infection or an uninfected control (not recorded which). Each CDR3 is given with its conserved first and last residue. D genes are given only for firm matches. A clone size is listed for some rows: how often the clone was seen (once, few, many), or a class if it is expanded.

>TRBV10-2|NA|TRBJ2-1|NA
TGCGCCAGCAGTGAAACCGTCCGGAGCTCCTACAATGAGCAGTTCTTC
CASSETVRSSYNEQFF
>TRBV20-1|TRBD1|TRBJ1-6|NA
TGCAGTGCTGGACAGGGTCCGAATAATTCACCCCTCCACTTT
CSAGQGPNNSPLHF
>TRBV5-1|TRBD1|TRBJ1-1|many
TGCGCCAGCAGCCGAGGGGGCAGGGACACTGAAGCTTTCTTT
CASSRGGRDTEAFF
>TRBV11-2|TRBD1|TRBJ2-7|few
TGTGCCAGCAGCACCGAGGGACAGCTACGATACGAGCAGTACTTC
CASSTEGQLRYEQYF
>TRBV19|TRBD2|TRBJ2-1|NA
TGTGCCAGTAGTACTTCTAGCGGGAGGGCATACAATGAGCAGTTCTTC
CASSTSSGRAYNEQFF
>TRBV9|NA|TRBJ2-2|NA
TGTGCCAGCAGCGTAGGAATCGGGGGGCTTACCGGGGAGCTGTTTTTT
CASSVGIGGLTGELFF
>TRBV6-5|NA|TRBJ1-1|few
TGTGCCAGCAGTTACTTGAGAGGGGGAACTGAAGCTTTCTTT
CASSYLRGGTEAFF
>TRBV10-2|NA|TRBJ2-7|many
TGCGCCAGCAGGGCGGCCGATCGGGTGTTCGACGAGCAGTACTTC
CASRAADRVFDEQYF
>TRBV10-3|NA|TRBJ2-5|NA
TGTGCCATCAGACCCGGACAGAAAGCGCAAGAGACCCAGTACTTC
CAIRPGQKAQETQYF
>TRBV12-5|TRBD1|TRBJ1-2|NA
TGTGCTAGTGGTTTTTCGGGACAGGGTCATGGCTACACCTTC
CASGFSGQGHGYTF
>TRBV12-3/TRBV12-4|TRBD2|TRBJ2-1|many
TGTGCCAGCAGATCTGGGACTAGCGGGGGCCCGGAGCAGTTCTTC
CASRSGTSGGPEQFF
>TRBV30|NA|TRBJ1-3|many
TGTGCCTGGAGTCCCCAGGGTTCTGGAAACACCATATATTTT
CAWSPQGSGNTIYF
>TRBV25-1|NA|TRBJ2-2|NA
TGTGCCATCCAAAGGAACACCGGGGAGCTGTTTTTT
CAIQRNTGELFF
>TRBV2|NA|TRBJ1-4|NA
TGTGCCAGCAGTTCCCTCCGAGGGGGAGGTGAAAAACTGTTTTTT
CASSSLRGGGEKLFF
>TRBV20-1|NA|TRBJ1-1|NA
TGCAGTGCGAGTGTTCCCAGTGAAACTGAAGCTTTCTTT
CSASVPSETEAFF
>TRBV29-1|NA|TRBJ1-1|NA
TGCAGCGTTGGGAGGGACACTACGAACACTGAAGCTTTCTTT
CSVGRDTTNTEAFF
>TRBV7-8|NA|TRBJ2-5|NA
TGTGCCAGCACTCCGCTTAGAGGGGGTCAAGAGACCCAGTACTTC
CASTPLRGGQETQYF
>TRBV20-1|NA|TRBJ2-1|few
TGCAGTCCCAGCCAGGGTGGTTACAATGAGCAGTTCTTC
CSPSQGGYNEQFF
>TRBV27|NA|TRBJ1-1|few
TGTGCCAGCAGTTTATCCTCGACAGTAAATGAAGCTTTCTTT
CASSLSSTVNEAFF
>TRBV7-6|NA|TRBJ2-2|NA
TGTGCCAGCAGCTCCATTCCGCAGGGAGCGAACACCGGGGAGCTGTTTTTT
CASSSIPQGANTGELFF
>TRBV9|NA|TRBJ2-3|many
TGTGCCAGCAGCGCCTACGAGGATACGCAGTATTTT
CASSAYEDTQYF
>TRBV28|NA|TRBJ1-5|few
TGTGCCAGCAGGGGATATAGCAATCAGCCCCAGCATTTT
CASRGYSNQPQHF
>TRBV7-9|NA|TRBJ2-1|NA
TGTGCCAGCAGCAACTCAATCAATGAGCAGTTCTTC
CASSNSINEQFF
>TRBV7-6|TRBD2|TRBJ2-1|medium-sized
TGTGCCAGCAGCCCGGTCCCCTCCGGGGGGAATGAGCAGTTCTTC
CASSPVPSGGNEQFF
>TRBV5-1|TRBD2|TRBJ2-3|NA
TGCGCCAGCAGCTTGGCCATGGTAGGAGCGGGATATGATACGCAGTATTTT
CASSLAMVGAGYDTQYF
>TRBV14|NA|TRBJ2-5|few
TGTGCCAGCAGCCAAGTGCGGGAGACCCAGTACTTC
CASSQVRETQYF